This entry concerns a single TCR beta chain. Its antigen is not identified. Per the germline V gene, CDR1 is LGHNA and CDR2 is YNFKEQ. The CDR3 has 11 residues. J was trimmed by 14 bases and V by 3 bases; bases with no gene match: 3. This specimen belongs to a study of T cell responses to AZD1222 COVID-19 vaccine. Study-wide results and limits: No day 14 peak samples; only post-peak repertoires were characterized.

Libraries were prepared by immunoSEQ multiplex PCR; TCRdb keeps only in-frame clonotypes and omits some of them. This sample has under 60,000 clones; 75% to 90% occur once, and the top ten carry roughly 5.2%. The source is an adult who received the AZD1222 COVID-19 vaccine. The material was peripheral blood, obtained 28 days after the second AZD1222 dose. This sequence joins TRBV4-2 and TRBJ2-1; 8 nucleotides align to TRBD1. CDR3: CASSQGTGEFF. The CDR3 bases are TGTGCCAGCAGCCAGGGGACAGGAGAGTTCTTC.